The clone carrying this T cell receptor (beta chain) occurred a few times. V gave up 6 bases and J gave up 10 bases, with 16 bases separating them. The CDR3 contains 13 residues. Germline V CDR1 and CDR2: MDHEN, SYDVKM. This table comes from immunoSEQ multiplex PCR, and its TCRdb copy is limited to in-frame clones, with some not included. The repertoire consists of around 100,000 clones, with roughly four fifths occurring once and the leading ten covering roughly 8.2%. These data belong to a study of blood T cell repertoires in COVID-19. This chain connects TRBV28 to TRBJ1-5; D might be TRBD1 (5 bases). The sample comprised peripheral blood. The clonotype was recovered from a man between 65 and 79 years old with acute or convalescent COVID-19. The CDR3 protein is CASRTGVVNPQHF. The CDR3 coding sequence is TGTGCCAGCAGAACAGGCGTGGTAAATCCCCAGCATTTT.